The 32 T cell receptor beta chains below were found in one sample sequenced in a study of T-cell memory formation after mild COVID-19. TCRdb re-called the 5' RACE reads through MiXCR, storing one row per CDR3 protein. The repertoire holds around 450,000 distinct CDR3 sequences, with approximately 25% as singletons. The sequenced sample was PBMCs or a T cell subset sorted from them (not recorded which). The receptors stem from an adult woman who had mild COVID-19 (a few samples of this study predate the infection). Cell type and time point are not known.

The rearrangement uses TRBV4-3 and TRBJ2-7; the D is unclear. With 0 bases removed from V and 3 bases from J, the gap between germline ends came to 9 bases. There are 14 residues in the CDR3. Germline values: CDR1 LGHNA, CDR2 YSLEER. The CDR3 region is CASSQDSYGYEQYF. Written as DNA, the CDR3 is TGCGCCAGCAGCCAAGATTCGTACGGCTACGAGCAGTACTTC.

The CDR3 DNA is TGTGCCAGCAGCTCGCTTATTGAAGCTTTCTTT. Its protein product is CASSSLIEAFF. The chain links TRBV7-9 to TRBJ1-1; unclear D gene. Trimming stripped 4 bases from V and 7 bases from J, with 7 bases between. The CDR3 runs 11 residues. Germline V CDR1 and CDR2: SEHNR, FQNEAQ (reference sequence). Drawing the rest from reference TRBV7-9 and TRBJ1-1, the complete variable domain is DTGVSQNPRHKITKRGQNVTFRCDPISEHNRLYWYRQTLGQGPEFLTYFQNEAQLEKSRLLSDRFSAERPKGSFSTLEIQRTEQGDSAMYLCASSSLIEAFFGQGTRLTVV.

This clonotype was seen more than once but under ten times. The V gene is TRBV4-3, the J gene TRBJ1-1; TRBD1 matches 9 bases. The CDR3 runs 15 residues. The germline gives CDR1 LGHNA, CDR2 YSLEER. V dropped 2 bases and J dropped 4; count of bases not matched to a gene: 5. The CDR3 bases are TGCGCCAGCAGCCAACAAAGGGACAGGGTCACTGAAGCTTTCTTT. It yields the protein CASSQQRDRVTEAFF.

This clonotype showed up just a few times. This chain uses TRBV15 with TRBJ2-6; TRBD1 might be the D (6 bases). The CDR3 is 18 amino acids. V gave up 3 bases and J gave up 0 bases, with 15 bases separating them. Germline CDR1 reads LNHNV; CDR2 reads YYDKDF (reference sequence). DNA for the CDR3: TGTGCCACCAGCAGTACGGGACAACCGTTCTCTGGGGCCAACGTCCTGACTTTC. This sequence encodes CATSSTGQPFSGANVLTF.

This clonotype has only a few counts. This rearrangement joins TRBV19 to TRBJ1-5; no clear D gene. The CDR3 length is 14 residues. Germline V gene lookup returns CDR1 LNHDA and CDR2 SQIVND (reference sequence). Trimming stripped 3 bases from V and 4 bases from J, with 10 bases between. The CDR3 bases are TGTGCCAGTAGTATCGTCGGAATAAATCAGCCCCAGCATTTT. Encoded protein: CASSIVGINQPQHF.

This clonotype was counted between two and nine times. The chain recombines TRBV5-6 with TRBJ2-1; TRBD2 matches at 8 bases. V shed 4 bases and J 14 bases; nucleotides not matched to a gene: 14. The length of the CDR3 is 14 residues. The germline V gene has CDR1 SGHDT and CDR2 YYEEEE. The CDR3 spells CASSPKNSGVIEFF. The CDR3 nucleotides are TGTGCCAGCAGCCCCAAGAATAGCGGGGTTATTGAGTTCTTC.

This clonotype was seen a few times. The rearrangement uses TRBV7-6 and TRBJ2-7, with TRBD1 as a possible D gene (6 bases). The length of the CDR3 is 15 residues. From germline, CDR1 is SGHVS and CDR2 FNYEAQ. V was trimmed by 2 bases and J by 3 bases, leaving 14 bases between them. Here the CDR3 reads CASSLSRRQDYEQYF. The CDR3 nucleotides read TGTGCCAGCAGCTTATCCCGTAGACAGGACTACGAGCAGTACTTC.

The chain carries TRBV11-2 and TRBJ2-1; 8 bases align to TRBD2. After removal of 4 bases from V and 9 bases from J, the junction contained 14 bases not matched to a gene. The germline gives CDR1 SGHAT, CDR2 FQNNGV. CDR3 length: 16 amino acids. DNA for the CDR3: TGTGCCAGCAGCTCCGGGACTAGGGGCGGTGTAGGTGAGCAGTTCTTC. Translated: CASSSGTRGGVGEQFF.

The CDR3 protein is CASSSTRSPAYNEQFF. DNA for the CDR3: TGCGCCAGCAGCTCGACCAGGTCCCCTGCCTACAATGAGCAGTTCTTC. This rearrangement joins TRBV5-1 to TRBJ2-1; no reliable D call. Between the trimmed V and J ends, which lost 3 bases and 2 bases, there was a span of 15 bases. The CDR3 runs 16 residues. Germline-derived CDR1 and CDR2 are SGHRS and YFSETQ.

This clonotype showed up just a few times. The junction departs from germline at one end; a sequencing error may be responsible. The V and J genes are TRBV6-2 or TRBV6-3 and TRBJ2-5; tentatively, D is TRBD1 (6 bases). The V gene's germline CDR1 is MNHEY and CDR2 SVGEGT. The CDR3 sequence is 13 residues long. The CDR3 nucleotides are TGTGCCAGCCGGTCGGCCCTAAACAGGGAAGAGGACTTC. Protein: CASRSALNREEDF.

This clonotype was picked up a small number of times. V is TRBV20-1 and J is TRBJ1-1; no definite D call. Trimming pared 6 bases from V and 6 bases from J, leaving 14 bases between. The CDR3 contains 12 residues. CDR1 DFQATT and CDR2 SNEGSKA come from the germline V gene (reference sequence). CDR3 nucleotides: TGCAGTGCCCCGTCTGGTAGTCCTGAAGCTTTCTTT. Amino acid sequence: CSAPSGSPEAFF.

This clonotype was detected only a few times. This chain joins TRBV6-2 or TRBV6-3 and TRBJ1-5; a weak D match, TRBD1 (6 bases). Trimming pared 6 bases from V and 5 bases from J, leaving 11 bases between. Germline loops: CDR1 MNHEY, CDR2 SVGEGT. CDR3 length equals 13 residues. CDR3 sequence (DNA): TGTGCCAGCAGCTCACAGGGATATCAGCCCCAGCATTTT. This gives the protein CASSSQGYQPQHF.

This clonotype was detected many times. The chain employs TRBV7-8 and TRBJ2-1; D is unresolved. CDR1 and CDR2 (germline): SGHVS, FQNEAQ. The CDR3 is 16 residues long. Trimming cost V 4 bases and J 0 bases, with 13 bases left between them. Here the CDR3 reads CASSSPDASSYNEQFF. CDR3 DNA: TGTGCCAGCAGCTCCCCGGACGCTTCCTCCTACAATGAGCAGTTCTTC. The full variable domain, rest sourced from reference TRBV7-8 and TRBJ2-1, is GAGVSQSPRYKVAKRGQDVALRCDPISGHVSLFWYQQALGQGPEFLTYFQNEAQLDKSGLPSDRFFAERPEGSVSTLKIQRTQQEDSAVYLCASSSPDASSYNEQFFGPGTRLTVL.

This clonotype was recorded at least ten times. One end of the junction fails to match germline, which may point to a read error. The chain links TRBV7-7 to TRBJ2-1; 8 positions agree with TRBD2. Per germline, CDR1 SSHAT and CDR2 FNYEAQ (reference sequence). The CDR3 extends over 17 amino acids. Here the CDR3 DNA reads TGTGCTAGCAGCTTAGCTAGCGGGCCGAGCTCCTACAATGAGCAGTTCTTC. Translating it yields CASSLASGPSSYNEQFF.

The V gene is TRBV5-6, the J gene TRBJ2-1; 7 positions agree with TRBD2. Looked up from germline, CDR1 is SGHDT and CDR2 is YYEEEE. The CDR3 sequence is 15 residues long. J gave up 3 bases and V 4 bases, and 7 bases lay outside the gene matches. CDR3 sequence reads: CASSPGRGNYNEQFF. Written as DNA, the CDR3 is TGTGCCAGCAGCCCCGGGCGGGGGAACTACAATGAGCAGTTCTTC.

This clonotype was detected only a few times. V gene TRBV29-1 combines with J gene TRBJ2-5; 8 nucleotides agree with TRBD2. Germline V lookup: CDR1 SQVTM, CDR2 ANQGSEA. J gave up 4 bases and V 3 bases, and 7 bases lay outside the gene matches. This CDR3 has 14 residues. CDR3 residues: CSVDGAGGGETQYF. For the CDR3, the DNA is TGCAGCGTTGACGGGGCGGGAGGTGGAGAGACCCAGTACTTC. The full variable domain, with the rest looked up from reference TRBV29-1 and TRBJ2-5, is SAVISQKPSRDICQRGTSLTIQCQVDSQVTMMFWYRQQPGQSLTLIATANQGSEATYESGFVIDKFPISRPNLTFSTLTVSNMSPEDSSIYLCSVDGAGGGETQYFGPGTRLLVL.

This clonotype turned up a few times. This chain joins TRBV11-1 and TRBJ2-7; 9 positions agree with TRBD2. The CDR3 extends over 13 amino acids. The V segment lost 4 bases and the J segment 3 bases; nucleotides outside the gene matches: 1. Germline CDR1 SGHAT, CDR2 FQDESV (reference sequence). CDR3 sequence: CASSSTSGYEQYF. The CDR3 DNA reads as TGTGCCAGCAGCTCGACTAGCGGCTACGAGCAGTACTTC.

This clonotype was detected only a few times. The V gene is TRBV5-1, the J gene TRBJ2-7, with 10 bases lining up with TRBD1. V shed 3 bases, J shed 5 bases, and the junction held 8 bases outside the gene matches. The germline gives CDR1 SGHRS, CDR2 YFSETQ. The CDR3 consists of 15 residues. Here the CDR3 reads CASSSEGTGVNEQYF. CDR3 DNA: TGCGCCAGCAGCTCGGAGGGGACAGGGGTGAACGAGCAGTACTTC.

This clonotype was recorded a few times. V gene TRBV4-3 combines with J gene TRBJ1-3; D gene unclear. Trimming stripped 1 base from V and 2 bases from J, with 12 bases between. The germline V gene has CDR1 LGHNA and CDR2 YSLEER. The CDR3 totals 16 residues. CDR3 nucleotide sequence: TGCGCCAGCAGCCAAGGGGCTTGGAGCGCTGGAAACACCATATATTTT. Its protein is CASSQGAWSAGNTIYF.

The CDR3 nucleotides read TGTGCCAGCAGCTTTCTTCATCAGCCCCAGCATTTT. As protein: CASSFLHQPQHF. V gene TRBV7-2 combines with J gene TRBJ1-5; D is unresolved. Germline CDR1 is SGHTA and CDR2 is FQGNSA. Trimming removed 3 bases at V and 5 bases at J, with 5 bases between. This CDR3 has 12 amino acids.

This chain connects TRBV5-1 to TRBJ1-2; no reliable D call. The germline CDR1 and CDR2 sequences are SGHRS and YFSETQ. The CDR3 contains 13 residues. Trimming removed 2 bases from V and 6 bases from J, with 11 bases in between. The DNA for the CDR3 is TGCGCCAGCAGCTTTCCCGGGGTTGATGGCTACACCTTC. Translation gives CASSFPGVDGYTF.

The rearrangement links TRBV4-3 to TRBJ2-5; D may be TRBD1 (5 bases). The length of the CDR3 is 15 residues. The germline gives CDR1 LGHNA, CDR2 YSLEER. V was trimmed by 4 bases and J by 3 bases, leaving 15 bases between them. The CDR3 DNA follows: TGCGCCAGCAGCCGCCTGTTCCAGGGCGAAGAGACCCAGTACTTC. Protein: CASSRLFQGEETQYF.

The sample holds a few counts of this clonotype. The rearrangement uses TRBV12-3 or TRBV12-4 and TRBJ1-4; D is unclear. The CDR3 loop spans 14 amino acids. The V gene lost 3 bases and the J gene lost 3 bases, with 8 bases spanning the gap. The CDR3 bases are TGTGCCAGCAGTTTCGAGGGAGCTAATGAAAAACTGTTTTTT. It is translated as CASSFEGANEKLFF.

This clonotype was picked up many times. The chain recombines TRBV11-1 with TRBJ2-6; D is uncertain. V lost 1 base and J lost 0, with 4 bases in between. CDR3 length equals 15 residues. The V gene's germline CDR1 is SGHAT and CDR2 FQDESV (reference sequence). The CDR3 coding sequence is TGTGCCAGCAGCTTAGGACTCTCTGGGGCCAACGTCCTGACTTTC. Protein: CASSLGLSGANVLTF.

The rearrangement uses TRBV6-5 and TRBJ1-1; D not resolved. Per germline, CDR1 MNHEY and CDR2 SVGAGI. This CDR3 comprises 12 residues. Trimming pared 5 bases from V and 5 bases from J, leaving 9 bases between. The CDR3 DNA is TGTGCCAGCAGTAAGGGTCAGACTGAAGCTTTCTTT. Protein product: CASSKGQTEAFF.

The chain carries TRBV7-2 and TRBJ1-5, with D unresolved. Germline CDR1 SGHTA, CDR2 FQGNSA. This CDR3 region has 16 residues. V was clipped by 0 bases and J by 3 bases, with 12 bases between them. The CDR3 region is CASSLAELIHNQPQHF. The CDR3 DNA reads as TGTGCCAGCAGCTTAGCCGAGCTGATTCACAATCAGCCCCAGCATTTT.

This clonotype was recorded a few times. This sequence joins TRBV15 and TRBJ2-1; 8 bases fit TRBD2. This CDR3 has 16 residues. Per germline, CDR1 LNHNV and CDR2 YYDKDF (reference sequence). Trimming at V came to 1 base and at J to 9 bases, leaving 11 bases not matched to a gene. The CDR3 protein is CATSRGPGRAMGEQFF. As DNA, the CDR3 is TGTGCCACCAGCAGAGGACCCGGGAGGGCCATGGGTGAGCAGTTCTTC.

CDR3 DNA sequence: TGTGCCAGCAGCTACCGTATCCTAACGCAAGAGACCCAGTACTTC. The encoded protein is CASSYRILTQETQYF. The J gene is TRBJ2-5, the V gene TRBV7-6; D is undetermined. V was shortened by 4 bases and J by 2 bases, with 14 bases between the two germline ends. CDR3 length: 15 amino acids. CDR1 and CDR2 (germline): SGHVS, FNYEAQ.

The genes are TRBV12-3 or TRBV12-4 and TRBJ2-2; TRBD1 might be the D (6 bases). V was trimmed by 6 bases and J by 1 base, leaving 12 bases between them. The length of the CDR3 is 15 residues. The CDR3 here is CASSPQGRNTGELFF. The CDR3 DNA sequence: TGTGCCAGCAGCCCACAGGGAAGGAACACCGGGGAGCTGTTTTTT.

In its sample, this clonotype was seen a few times. This chain uses TRBV2 with TRBJ2-5; 7 nucleotides match TRBD1. Trimming removed 3 bases from V and 2 bases from J; junction bases left unmatched: 3. CDR1 is SNHLY, CDR2 FYNNEI, per germline. The CDR3 covers 14 residues. DNA for the CDR3: TGTGCCAGCAGTGAGGGGACAGTACAAGAGACCCAGTACTTC. It yields the protein CASSEGTVQETQYF. The variable domain in full, completed from reference TRBV2 and TRBJ2-5, reads EPEVTQTPSHQVTQMGQEVILRCVPISNHLYFYWYRQILGQKVEFLVSFYNNEISEKSEIFDDQFSVERPDGSNFTLKIRSTKLEDSAMYFCASSEGTVQETQYFGPGTRLLVL.

The chain joins TRBV5-1 to TRBJ2-1, with 9 bases that match TRBD2. The V segment lost 0 bases and the J segment 8 bases; nucleotides outside the gene matches: 6. Per germline, CDR1 SGHRS and CDR2 YFSETQ. The CDR3 length is 15 residues. CDR3 residues: CASSLVAGVFYEQFF. DNA for the CDR3: TGCGCCAGCAGCTTGGTAGCGGGAGTGTTCTATGAGCAGTTCTTC.

This chain uses TRBV5-1 with TRBJ2-1; 10 positions agree with TRBD2. The CDR3 totals 17 residues. Per germline, CDR1 SGHRS and CDR2 YFSETQ. Trimming cost V 0 bases and J 4 bases; bases outside gene matches: 7. This CDR3 is CASSLAVLAGVYNEQFF. The DNA for the CDR3 is TGCGCCAGCAGCTTGGCCGTTCTAGCGGGAGTTTACAATGAGCAGTTCTTC.